This is a list of T cell receptor beta chains from one sample in a study of T-cell memory formation after mild COVID-19. A single record per CDR3 protein comes from TCRdb applying MiXCR to the 5' RACE reads. The table lists 250,000 to 350,000 distinct CDR3 sequences, around 15% of them singletons, with roughly 23% in the top ten. The sample taken for sequencing was PBMCs or a T cell subset sorted from them (not recorded which). The receptors come from a man between 18 and 29 years old who had mild COVID-19 (a few samples of this study predate the infection). Cell type and time point are not known. The CDR3 runs from the conserved cysteine through the conserved F or W. A D gene is named only where the DNA matches it firmly. The size entry is marked missing in some rows and otherwise reads once, few, many or a size class.

abundance: once; d_gene: TRBD1; j_gene: TRBJ1-2; v_gene: TRBV27; CDR3nt: TGTGCCAGCAGTTCGGGGGACAGCCATTCTAACTATGGCTACACCTTC; CDR3aa: CASSSGDSHSNYGYTF
abundance: -; d_gene: -; j_gene: TRBJ1-5; v_gene: TRBV5-5; CDR3nt: TGTGCCAGCAGCCCCGGACCAGTTCAGCCCCAGCATTTT; CDR3aa: CASSPGPVQPQHF
abundance: few; d_gene: TRBD1; j_gene: TRBJ1-1; v_gene: TRBV7-6; CDR3nt: TGTGCCAGCACCCGGGGACAGGGAGAGGAGAACACTGAAGCTTTCTTT; CDR3aa: CASTRGQGEENTEAFF
abundance: -; d_gene: TRBD1; j_gene: TRBJ1-1; v_gene: TRBV28; CDR3nt: TGTGCCAGCGTCCTACAGGGGGCAACTGAAGCTTTCTTT; CDR3aa: CASVLQGATEAFF
abundance: -; d_gene: -; j_gene: TRBJ2-7; v_gene: TRBV27; CDR3nt: TGTGCCAGCAGTTCCCCCGGACAGTCCTACGAGCAGTACTTC; CDR3aa: CASSSPGQSYEQYF
abundance: -; d_gene: -; j_gene: TRBJ2-5; v_gene: TRBV20-1; CDR3nt: TGCAGTGCTAGTGGCGGTGAAGAGACCCAGTACTTC; CDR3aa: CSASGGEETQYF
abundance: many; d_gene: -; j_gene: TRBJ1-4; v_gene: TRBV19; CDR3nt: TGTGCCAGTAGTCCGGCGTGGGGGGCGACTAATGAAAAACTGTTTTTT; CDR3aa: CASSPAWGATNEKLFF
abundance: few; d_gene: -; j_gene: TRBJ2-3; v_gene: TRBV5-6; CDR3nt: TGTGCCAGCAGCTTGGGGCGGCAGGCTCGGGGAGATACGCAGTATTTT; CDR3aa: CASSLGRQARGDTQYF
abundance: -; d_gene: TRBD2; j_gene: TRBJ2-1; v_gene: TRBV4-2; CDR3nt: TGTGCCAGCAGCCCGCTGAGCGGGGGGGCGTGGAATGAGCAGTTCTTC; CDR3aa: CASSPLSGGAWNEQFF
abundance: -; d_gene: -; j_gene: TRBJ1-4; v_gene: TRBV7-8; CDR3nt: TGTGCCAGCAGCTTAACAGGCGACAGGGAAAAACTGTTTTTT; CDR3aa: CASSLTGDREKLFF
abundance: few; d_gene: TRBD2; j_gene: TRBJ2-3; v_gene: TRBV10-3; CDR3nt: TGTGCCATCAGTGAGTCGGAAGGACTAGCGGGGAAGAGCACAGATACGCAGTATTTT; CDR3aa: CAISESEGLAGKSTDTQYF
abundance: -; d_gene: TRBD1; j_gene: TRBJ2-3; v_gene: TRBV5-1; CDR3nt: TGCGCCAGCAGCTTCGGACAGGATGCAGATACGCAGTATTTT; CDR3aa: CASSFGQDADTQYF